This T cell receptor (beta chain) was retrieved from a study of blood T cell repertoires in COVID-19. On the study more broadly: From the United States, Italy and Spain came samples of acute and convalescent COVID-19.

Per the original data handling: Amplification with reference gene primers provided the estimates of nucleated cell counts. Clones were sequenced by immunoSEQ multiplex PCR, and TCRdb holds only the in-frame ones, with some missing. V and J calls and clone size come straight from that table; D and trimming were deduced from the DNA. The table has 60,000 to 75,000 clones, 70% to 90% seen once. V shed 2 bases and J 6 bases; nucleotides not matched to a gene: 4. The CDR3 loop spans 14 amino acids. Germline lookup yields CDR1 SGHTS and CDR2 YDEGEE. The chain carries TRBV5-8 and TRBJ1-4; 7 nucleotides align to TRBD1. The sequencing sample was made of peripheral blood. The TCR originated in a human donor in a cohort sampled during active COVID-19. The CDR3 nucleotides are TGTGCCAGCAGCTTACAGGGGAGAGATGAAAAACTGTTTTTT. Encoded protein: CASSLQGRDEKLFF.